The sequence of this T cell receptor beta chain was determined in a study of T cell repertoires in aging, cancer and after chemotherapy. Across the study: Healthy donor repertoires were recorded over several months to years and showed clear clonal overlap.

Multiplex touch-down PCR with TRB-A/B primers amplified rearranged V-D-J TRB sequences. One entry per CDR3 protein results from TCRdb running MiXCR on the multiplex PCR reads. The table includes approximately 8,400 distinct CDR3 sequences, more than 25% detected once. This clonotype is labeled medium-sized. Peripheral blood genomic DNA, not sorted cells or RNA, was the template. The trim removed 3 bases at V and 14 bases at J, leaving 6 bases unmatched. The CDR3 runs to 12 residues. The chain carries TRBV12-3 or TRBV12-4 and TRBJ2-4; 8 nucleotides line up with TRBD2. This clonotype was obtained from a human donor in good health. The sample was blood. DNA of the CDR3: TGTGCCAGCAGTTTTCGGGAGGGGGAAGAGTACTTC. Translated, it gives CASSFREGEEYF.